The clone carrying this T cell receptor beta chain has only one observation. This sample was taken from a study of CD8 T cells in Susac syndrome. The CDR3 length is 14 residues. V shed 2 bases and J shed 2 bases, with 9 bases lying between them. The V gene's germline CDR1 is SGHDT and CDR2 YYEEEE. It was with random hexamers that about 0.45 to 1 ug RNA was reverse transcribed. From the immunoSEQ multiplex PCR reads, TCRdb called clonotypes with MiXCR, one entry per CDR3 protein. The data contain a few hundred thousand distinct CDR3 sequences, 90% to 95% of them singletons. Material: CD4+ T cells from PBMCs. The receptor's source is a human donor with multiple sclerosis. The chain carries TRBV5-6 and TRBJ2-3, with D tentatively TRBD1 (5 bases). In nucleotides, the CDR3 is TGTGCCAGCAGCTTTGACAGAACCACAGATACGCAGTATTTT. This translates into CASSFDRTTDTQYF. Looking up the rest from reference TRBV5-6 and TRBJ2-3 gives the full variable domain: DAGVTQSPTHLIKTRGQQVTLRCSPKSGHDTVSWYQQALGQGPQFIFQYYEEEERQRGNFPDRFSGHQFPNYSSELNVNALLLGDSALYLCASSFDRTTDTQYFGPGTRLTVL.